This T cell receptor beta chain was profiled in a study of vaccination and CD4 T cells after COVID-19. Comments on this clonotype: Its antigen is as yet unknown.

Treatment reported: approximately nine-day PBMC culture with coronavirus spike peptide pools or control peptides (ViraFEST assay). The unexposed donor gave CD4+ T cells before the COVID-19 pandemic (2011-2018). Subject to cell availability, CD4+ T cells from unexposed donors were probed with SARS-CoV-2 S/N and four cold-coronavirus spikes. Trimming shortened V by 7 bases and J by 4 bases, and 10 bases separated the two germline ends. Germline V gene sequence: CDR1 MNHEY, CDR2 SVGEGT. The CDR3 sequence is 12 residues long. The Oncomine TCR Beta short-read assay sequenced DNA from cultured CD4+ T cells. A single record per CDR3 protein comes from TCRdb applying MiXCR to the PCR reads. The sample carries about 9,000 distinct CDR3 sequences, about half recorded once.

The J gene is TRBJ1-2, the V gene TRBV6-2 or TRBV6-3, with D uncertain. Sequencing was carried out using CD4+ T cells from blood, cultured in vitro. This receptor was obtained from a human donor in good health. CDR3 coding DNA: TGTGCCAGCACCTACGGAAGCTATGGCTACACCTTC. This encodes CASTYGSYGYTF.